The sequence of this TCR beta chain was determined in a study of T cells in Graves' hyperthyroidism and ophthalmopathy. Overall study findings and caveats: Ophthalmopathy prediction by the model preceded onset by a median about 6.8 months. Among clonotypes expanded in thyroid above 0.001, most were also found in blood.

Researchers took RNA transcripts and amplified the TCR beta CDR3 regions from them. With the HTBI primer set, the TCR CDR3 went through a first round of RT-PCR. TCRdb passed the multiplex PCR reads through MiXCR, listing each CDR3 protein once. The data show more than 300,000 distinct CDR3 sequences, more than 11% seen once. CDR3 size: 16 residues. Losses at the gene ends were 6 bases for V and 3 bases for J; bases not matched to a gene: 11. This clonotype was seen at least ten times. Its antigen is currently unknown. The sequenced material came from blood. This sequence joins TRBV12-3 or TRBV12-4 and TRBJ2-1, with 7 bases that match TRBD2. The receptor comes from a woman between 55 and 75 years old with Graves' hyperthyroidism. CDR3 bases: TGTGCCAGCAGGCCAACCCCGCCGGGAGGCTACAATGAGCAGTTCTTC. Its translation is CASRPTPPGGYNEQFF.